These 21 T cell receptor beta chains originate from one sample sequenced in a study of a mutant IDH1 vaccine in newly diagnosed glioma. This table comes from immunoSEQ multiplex PCR, and its TCRdb copy is limited to in-frame clones, with some not included. The data show over 55,000 clones, about 81% seen once. These receptors are not linked to any known antigen. Time point described: week 23, last vaccination. In the vaccine, a single dose held 300 ug of the mutant IDH1 20-mer peptide, along with topical imiquimod. The sample here was PBMCs, taken from a glioma patient whose treatment included an IDH1 peptide vaccine. These receptors were obtained from a woman in her 40s with glioma. Some clones in this sample may be carry-over from other donors' samples.

This clone was detected a few times. CDR3 bases: TGTGCCAGCAGCGACGTTGGGCCCCAGCATTTT. Protein product: CASSDVGPQHF. The chain employs TRBV6-1 and TRBJ1-5; no definite D call. The CDR3 consists of 11 residues. Deletions cut 6 bases from V and 9 bases from J, with 9 bases between. The V gene's germline CDR1 is MNHNS and CDR2 SASEGT.

The chain couples TRBV23-1 to TRBJ2-1; 7 bases are shared with TRBD1. TRBV23-1 is annotated as an ORF whose role is uncertain. V gave up 6 bases and J gave up 7 bases; unmatched junction bases: 6. The CDR3 runs to 13 residues. The CDR3 bases are TGCGCCAGCAGCCAGGACAGGAGTAATGAGCAGTTCTTC. It is translated as CASSQDRSNEQFF.

This chain joins TRBV6-5 and TRBJ1-2, with 9 bases fitting TRBD1. Germline V gene sequence: CDR1 MNHEY, CDR2 SVGAGI. The V and J ends lost 5 bases and 6 bases, in that order; junction bases with no gene match: 10. This CDR3 contains 15 residues. The CDR3 nucleotides read TGTGCCAGCAGTCACAACAGGGGGCGCCCGGATGGCTACACCTTC. Translating it yields CASSHNRGRPDGYTF.

The chain has TRBV10-1 and TRBJ1-6; D not resolved. V lost 4 bases and J 4 bases, leaving 5 bases between the germline ends. The CDR3 covers 13 residues. CDR1 and CDR2 from the germline V gene are WNHNN and SYGVQD (reference sequence). CDR3 sequence reads: CASSVDYNSPLHF. For the CDR3, the DNA is TGCGCCAGCAGTGTTGATTATAATTCACCCCTCCACTTT.

This chain links TRBV18 with TRBJ1-1; D remains unclear. Germline V gives CDR1 KGHSH, CDR2 LQKENI. This CDR3 is 16 amino acids long. V was shortened by 6 bases and J by 0 bases, with 17 bases between the two germline ends. This CDR3 reads CASSPYTLLLNTEAFF. The DNA for the CDR3 is TGTGCCAGCTCGCCATACACATTACTTTTGAACACTGAAGCTTTCTTT.

A few counts support this clone. The junction departs from the called germline gene at one end, perhaps through a read error. The V and J genes are TRBV7-7 and TRBJ2-3; tentatively, D is TRBD1 (6 bases). The CDR3 length is 16 residues. Per the germline V gene, CDR1 is SSHAT and CDR2 is FNYEAQ (reference sequence). CDR3: CASSPDSGAGTDTQYF. The CDR3 DNA sequence: TGTGCTAGCAGCCCGGACTCAGGGGCTGGCACAGATACGCAGTATTTT. Supplemented by reference TRBV7-7 and TRBJ2-3, the full variable domain reads GAGVSQSPRYKVTKRGQDVTLRCDPISSHATLYWYQQALGQGPEFLTYFNYEAQPDKSGLPSDRFSAERPEGSISTLTIQRTEQRDSAMYRCASSPDSGAGTDTQYFGPGTRLTVL.

This clone was counted a few times. The chain links TRBV2 to TRBJ1-2, with D unresolved. From germline, CDR1 is SNHLY and CDR2 FYNNEI. The ends were cut back, 8 bases at V and 4 bases at J, with 14 bases in the middle. The CDR3 has 13 amino acids. The CDR3 sequence: CASPGVVSYGYTF. The CDR3 bases are TGTGCCAGCCCCGGAGTTGTTAGCTATGGCTACACCTTC.

The chain links TRBV6-5 to TRBJ1-2; 7 bases match TRBD1. CDR1 is MNHEY, CDR2 SVGAGI, per germline. The CDR3 is made up of 13 amino acids. V dropped 6 bases and J dropped 4; count of bases not matched to a gene: 5. For the CDR3, the DNA is TGTGCCAGCAGAGACAGGGTGGGCTATGGCTACACCTTC. As protein: CASRDRVGYGYTF.

The gene calls are TRBV9 and TRBJ2-7; weak D call: TRBD1 (6 bases). This CDR3 has 14 residues. Germline assignment: CDR1 SGDLS and CDR2 YYNGEE. The V gene lost 4 bases and the J gene lost 2 bases, with 13 bases spanning the gap. CDR3 DNA sequence: TGTGCCAGCAGCCCCCCGACAGGCCCCTACGAGCAGTACTTC. It yields the protein CASSPPTGPYEQYF. Full variable domain (outside the CDR3, taken from reference TRBV9 and TRBJ2-7): DSGVTQTPKHLITATGQRVTLRCSPRSGDLSVYWYQQSLDQGLQFLIQYYNGEERAKGNILERFSAQQFPDLHSELNLSSLELGDSALYFCASSPPTGPYEQYFGPGTRLTVT.

This chain uses TRBV7-2 with TRBJ2-7, with TRBD2 identical over 10 bases. Germline CDR1 and CDR2: SGHTA and FQGNSA. The V gene end was trimmed by 5 bases and the J gene end by 2 bases; junction bases not matched to a gene: 18. The CDR3 runs 19 residues. CDR3 protein: CASSGRQGGLAGVPYEQYF. Written as DNA, the CDR3 is TGTGCCAGCAGCGGCAGACAGGGTGGCCTAGCGGGGGTCCCCTACGAGCAGTACTTC.

This chain joins TRBV7-8 and TRBJ2-1; the match to TRBD2 covers 8 bases. The CDR3 totals 18 residues. The germline gives CDR1 SGHVS, CDR2 FQNEAQ. V was pared by 0 bases and J by 7 bases, with 14 bases of the junction left unmatched. The CDR3 reads CASSLAPPAGARGNEQFF. CDR3 nucleotides: TGTGCCAGCAGCTTAGCGCCCCCAGCGGGGGCTAGAGGGAATGAGCAGTTCTTC.

Here the CDR3 DNA reads TGCGCCAGCAGCTTCGGACAGGGCAAAAACACCATATATTTT. Protein: CASSFGQGKNTIYF. The chain couples TRBV5-1 to TRBJ1-3; 8 positions match TRBD1. Germline CDR1 reads SGHRS; CDR2 reads YFSETQ. The V gene end was trimmed by 2 bases and the J gene end by 6 bases; junction bases not matched to a gene: 4. The CDR3 is 14 residues long.

The chain couples TRBV15 to TRBJ2-3, with 11 bases fitting TRBD2. The CDR3 sequence is 16 residues long. Germline trimming cut 5 bases from V and 4 bases from J; bases unmatched to any gene: 8. Per germline, CDR1 LNHNV and CDR2 YYDKDF (reference sequence). In DNA form, the CDR3 reads TGTGCCACCAGCTCGCGCCTAGCGGGGGGATCAGATACGCAGTATTTT. Translating it yields CATSSRLAGGSDTQYF.

The chain carries TRBV4-3 and TRBJ1-1; D is unresolved. V gave up 0 bases and J gave up 2 bases, with 7 bases separating them. CDR1 and CDR2 from the germline V gene are LGHNA and YSLEER. This CDR3 has 14 amino acids. The CDR3 DNA reads as TGCGCCAGCAGCCAAGATTTGCGTAACACTGAAGCTTTCTTT. Residues: CASSQDLRNTEAFF.

This chain links TRBV6-1 with TRBJ1-4; 8 bases are a match to TRBD1. The CDR3 sequence is 15 residues long. From germline, CDR1 is MNHNS and CDR2 SASEGT. The V segment lost 1 base and the J segment 6 bases; nucleotides outside the gene matches: 4. Here the CDR3 DNA reads TGTGCCAGCAGTGAAGTTGGACAGGGTTATGAAAAACTGTTTTTT. Its protein product is CASSEVGQGYEKLFF.

This clone was seen a single time. The J gene is TRBJ2-2, the V gene TRBV6-6; 8 nucleotides match TRBD1. The CDR3 loop spans 16 amino acids. V lost 7 bases and J lost 2; bases outside the gene matches: 9. Germline V lookup: CDR1 MNHNY, CDR2 SVGAGI (reference sequence). CDR3 protein: CASKPRDRGNTGELFF. The CDR3 DNA reads TGTGCCAGCAAGCCCCGAGACAGGGGAAACACCGGGGAGCTGTTTTTT.

The chain is built from TRBV18 and TRBJ1-1; 7 bases align to TRBD1. Germline V CDR1 and CDR2: KGHSH, LQKENI. This CDR3 has 16 residues. Trimming cost V 3 bases and J 1 base; bases outside gene matches: 8. CDR3 sequence reads: CASSPSAGTANTEAFF. DNA for the CDR3: TGTGCCAGCTCACCGTCCGCCGGGACAGCGAACACTGAAGCTTTCTTT. The whole variable domain, remainder taken from reference TRBV18 and TRBJ1-1, is NAGVMQNPRHLVRRRGQEARLRCSPMKGHSHVYWYRQLPEEGLKFMVYLQKENIIDESGMPKERFSAEFPKEGPSILRIQQVVRGDSAAYFCASSPSAGTANTEAFFGQGTRLTVV.

In DNA form, the CDR3 reads TGCGCCAGCAGCCGGGACAAAAATCAGCCCCAGCATTTT. It codes for CASSRDKNQPQHF. V is TRBV4-3 and J is TRBJ1-5, with a possible D match to TRBD1 (6 bases). The CDR3 is made up of 13 amino acids. Trimming removed 4 bases at V and 4 bases at J, with 8 bases between. The V gene's germline CDR1 is LGHNA and CDR2 YSLEER.

The rearrangement joins TRBV7-6 to TRBJ1-3; D unclear. V lost 5 bases and J 0 bases, leaving 11 bases between the germline ends. This CDR3 region has 15 residues. CDR1 is SGHVS, CDR2 FNYEAQ, per germline. Here the CDR3 reads CASSPVRDSGNTIYF. CDR3 bases: TGTGCCAGCAGCCCCGTCAGAGACTCTGGAAACACCATATATTTT.

The chain links TRBV15 to TRBJ1-5; the D is unclear. The ends were cut back, 0 bases at V and 7 bases at J, with 13 bases in the middle. The CDR3 totals 15 residues. Germline V gene data show CDR1 as LNHNV and CDR2 as YYDKDF (reference sequence). The CDR3 sequence: CATSRDGPFLQPQHF. The CDR3, as DNA: TGTGCCACCAGCAGAGATGGACCCTTTCTGCAGCCCCAGCATTTT.

The chain joins TRBV9 to TRBJ1-4; tentatively, D is TRBD1 (5 bases). V was pared by 4 bases and J by 7 bases, with 20 bases between. This CDR3 has 16 residues. Germline V gene sequence: CDR1 SGDLS, CDR2 YYNGEE. In DNA form, the CDR3 reads TGTGCCAGCAGCCTTACCTCAGCCAGGGAGGGTGAAAAACTGTTTTTT. Translation: CASSLTSAREGEKLFF.